These 8 T cell receptor beta chains came from one sample sequenced in a study of blood T cell repertoires in COVID-19. Assay: immunoSEQ multiplex PCR; the TCRdb copy retains only in-frame clones and omits some. This table holds 50,000 or so clones, roughly 84% found once. Material: peripheral blood. All receptors come from a man aged 70 or older with acute or convalescent COVID-19.

The rearrangement joins TRBV11-3 to TRBJ2-5, with 13 bases lining up with TRBD2. The V gene's germline CDR1 is SGHNT and CDR2 YENEEA. The CDR3 is made up of 17 amino acids. The J segment lost 2 bases and the V segment lost 4 bases, leaving 7 bases of the junction unmatched. In DNA form, the CDR3 reads TGTGCCAGCAGCTCGGGACTAGCGGGGAGGGGGCAAGAGACCCAGTACTTC. Its protein is CASSSGLAGRGQETQYF. Supplemented by reference TRBV11-3 and TRBJ2-5, the full variable domain reads EAGVVQSPRYKIIEKKQPVAFWCNPISGHNTLYWYLQNLGQGPELLIRYENEEAVDDSQLPKDRFSAERLKGVDSTLKIQPAELGDSAVYLCASSSGLAGRGQETQYFGPGTRLLVL.

The genes are TRBV20-1 and TRBJ2-5; possibly TRBD2 for D (6 bases). The CDR3 contains 16 residues. In germline, CDR1 is DFQATT, CDR2 SNEGSKA (reference sequence). The V and J ends lost 3 bases and 1 base respectively, with 18 bases between them. CDR3 protein: CSASGGNSGFQETQYF. In DNA, the CDR3 is TGCAGTGCTAGTGGCGGGAACAGTGGGTTCCAAGAGACCCAGTACTTC.

The rearrangement joins TRBV7-3 to TRBJ1-2, with 7 bases fitting TRBD1. The CDR3 runs to 13 residues. Germline CDR1 is SGHTA and CDR2 is FQGTGA. The trim removed 5 bases at V and 5 bases at J, leaving 5 bases unmatched. CDR3 amino acids: CASSPTGEYGYTF. In DNA form, the CDR3 reads TGTGCCAGCAGCCCAACAGGGGAATATGGCTACACCTTC.

This clone was detected a few times. The V and J genes are TRBV6-5 and TRBJ2-7; 8 bases agree with TRBD1. CDR3 length: 15 amino acids. V shed 6 bases and J 3 bases; nucleotides not matched to a gene: 10. Germline CDR1 is MNHEY and CDR2 is SVGAGI. The CDR3 nucleotides are TGTGCCAGCAGCCCACCAGGGGGCCGAATCTACGAGCAGTACTTC. Its translation is CASSPPGGRIYEQYF.

The gene calls are TRBV30 and TRBJ1-5; D not resolved. Per the germline V gene, CDR1 is GTSNPN and CDR2 is SVGIG (reference sequence). The V gene lost 6 bases and the J gene lost 2 bases, with 11 bases spanning the gap. This CDR3 is built from 13 residues. This CDR3 is CACARVGNQPQHF. As DNA, the CDR3 is TGTGCCTGCGCCCGGGTCGGCAATCAGCCCCAGCATTTT.

The chain combines TRBV30 with TRBJ1-3; D is possibly TRBD1 (5 bases). The ends were cut back, 2 bases at V and 3 bases at J, with 17 bases in the middle. In germline, CDR1 is GTSNPN, CDR2 SVGIG (reference sequence). This CDR3 comprises 16 residues. The CDR3 sequence: CAWSPIRETVGNTIYF. The CDR3 bases are TGTGCCTGGAGTCCCATCCGCGAGACAGTTGGAAACACCATATATTTT.

The chain is built from TRBV6-5 and TRBJ1-5; D gene unclear. V was cut by 4 bases and J by 6 bases, with 16 bases left in between. The CDR3 runs 15 residues. CDR1 and CDR2 from the germline V gene are MNHEY and SVGAGI. The CDR3 loop is CASSSRREGTQPQHF. As DNA, the CDR3 is TGTGCCAGCAGTTCAAGGAGGGAGGGAACTCAGCCCCAGCATTTT.

The V and J genes are TRBV3-1 (or the pseudogene TRBV3-2) and TRBJ2-7; possible D gene TRBD2, 5 bases. Germline V gene data show CDR1 as LGHDT and CDR2 as YNNKEL (reference sequence). The CDR3 sequence is 15 residues long. Trimming took off 0 bases at V and 1 base at J, with 10 bases between the two ends. The CDR3 nucleotides are TGTGCCAGCAGCCAAGAAGGAGGTGTTTCCTACGAGCAGTACTTC. This encodes CASSQEGGVSYEQYF.